These T cell receptor beta chains were read from a single sample in a study of blood T cells in healthy people across ages. From the 5' RACE reads, TCRdb called clonotypes with MiXCR, one entry per CDR3 protein. Of about 2 million distinct CDR3 sequences listed, about 50% are singletons. Sequencing used blood. These receptors all come from a woman in her 40s in good health. CDR3s include the opening cysteine and the closing phenylalanine or tryptophan. A D gene is named only where the DNA matches it firmly. Rows may omit the clone size; those that give it use once, few, many or a size class.

clone size: .; D gene: .; CDR3 length: 15; V gene: TRBV6-5; J gene: TRBJ2-6; CDR3 DNA: TGTGCCAGCTGTGGAGGGACTTCTAGGGCCAACGTCCTGACTTTC; CDR3 protein: CASCGGTSRANVLTF
clone size: .; D gene: TRBD2; CDR3 length: 16; V gene: TRBV4-3; J gene: TRBJ2-1; CDR3 DNA: TGCGCCAGCAGGCCGGGGCTAGCGGGGGGGCAAAATGAGCAGTTCTTC; CDR3 protein: CASRPGLAGGQNEQFF
clone size: .; D gene: TRBD2; CDR3 length: 18; V gene: TRBV7-3; J gene: TRBJ2-3; CDR3 DNA: TGTGCCAGCAGCCCGCAGGGTGGACTAGCGGGGGGCACAGATACGCAGTATTTT; CDR3 protein: CASSPQGGLAGGTDTQYF
clone size: few; D gene: TRBD2; CDR3 length: 16; V gene: TRBV10-2; J gene: TRBJ2-1; CDR3 DNA: TGCGCCAGCAGGGCCTCCGGGGGGAGCTCCTACAATGAGCAGTTCTTC; CDR3 protein: CASRASGGSSYNEQFF
clone size: .; D gene: .; CDR3 length: 13; V gene: TRBV29-1; J gene: TRBJ2-2; CDR3 DNA: TGCAGCGTCAGGCTGGGATCCACCGGGGAGCTGTTTTTT; CDR3 protein: CSVRLGSTGELFF
clone size: .; D gene: .; CDR3 length: 14; V gene: TRBV20-1; J gene: TRBJ1-5; CDR3 DNA: TGCAGTGCTAGATGGACGGTTAGCAATCAGCCCCAGCATTTT; CDR3 protein: CSARWTVSNQPQHF
clone size: .; D gene: TRBD2; CDR3 length: 14; V gene: TRBV5-1; J gene: TRBJ2-1; CDR3 DNA: TGCGCCAGCCAACTAGCGGTCGTAACGAATGAGCAGTTCTTC; CDR3 protein: CASQLAVVTNEQFF
clone size: .; D gene: .; CDR3 length: 16; V gene: TRBV28; J gene: TRBJ2-5; CDR3 DNA: TGTGCCAGCAGTCCCCCGCCGCCGGGCCAGCAAGAGACCCAGTACTTC; CDR3 protein: CASSPPPPGQQETQYF
clone size: .; D gene: TRBD1; CDR3 length: 16; V gene: TRBV7-2; J gene: TRBJ2-5; CDR3 DNA: TGTGCCAGCAGCCCGAGGACAGGGGGCTCACGCGAGACCCAGTACTTC; CDR3 protein: CASSPRTGGSRETQYF
clone size: .; D gene: .; CDR3 length: 16; V gene: TRBV28; J gene: TRBJ1-6; CDR3 DNA: TGTGCCAGCAGTATTGGGGGTGGCTCCTATAATTCACCCCTCCACTTT; CDR3 protein: CASSIGGGSYNSPLHF
clone size: .; D gene: TRBD1; CDR3 length: 19; V gene: TRBV4-3; J gene: TRBJ2-1; CDR3 DNA: TGCGCCAGCAGCCAAGACCCGGGACAGGGCATTAGCTCCTACAATGAGCAGTTCTTC; CDR3 protein: CASSQDPGQGISSYNEQFF
clone size: .; D gene: TRBD1; CDR3 length: 17; V gene: TRBV12-5; J gene: TRBJ2-1; CDR3 DNA: TGTGCTAGTGGTTCTGATGGGGGGACAGGGAGGAGGAATGAGCAGTTCTTC; CDR3 protein: CASGSDGGTGRRNEQFF
clone size: .; D gene: .; CDR3 length: 11; V gene: TRBV12-3/TRBV12-4; J gene: TRBJ1-2; CDR3 DNA: TGTGCCAGCAGTTTGATCTATGGCTACACCTTC; CDR3 protein: CASSLIYGYTF
clone size: .; D gene: TRBD1; CDR3 length: 16; V gene: TRBV5-1; J gene: TRBJ2-4; CDR3 DNA: TGCGCCAGCAGATTCACAACAGGGGGGAGAGAAGGAGCCCAGTACTTC; CDR3 protein: CASRFTTGGREGAQYF
clone size: .; D gene: .; CDR3 length: 14; V gene: TRBV12-3/TRBV12-4; J gene: TRBJ1-2; CDR3 DNA: TGTGCCAGTTGTGTGGGGTTTTCCGACTATGGCTACACCTTC; CDR3 protein: CASCVGFSDYGYTF
clone size: .; D gene: .; CDR3 length: 18; V gene: TRBV4-2; J gene: TRBJ2-5; CDR3 DNA: TGTGCCAGCAGCCAATCCACTAACTGCGGGGGACAGGCGGAGACCCAGTACTTC; CDR3 protein: CASSQSTNCGGQAETQYF
clone size: .; D gene: .; CDR3 length: 16; V gene: TRBV7-9; J gene: TRBJ2-4; CDR3 DNA: TGTGCCAGCAGCTTAGAGGTGGGCCTAGCCAAAAACATTCAGTACTTC; CDR3 protein: CASSLEVGLAKNIQYF
clone size: .; D gene: TRBD2; CDR3 length: 14; V gene: TRBV28; J gene: TRBJ2-7; CDR3 DNA: TGTGCCAGCAGGACTAGCGGTTCAACCTACGAGCAGTACTTC; CDR3 protein: CASRTSGSTYEQYF
clone size: .; D gene: TRBD2; CDR3 length: 15; V gene: TRBV12-3/TRBV12-4; J gene: TRBJ2-1; CDR3 DNA: TGTGCCAGCAGTGAACTAGCGGTGGGGGGCAATGAGCAGTTCTTC; CDR3 protein: CASSELAVGGNEQFF
clone size: .; D gene: .; CDR3 length: 14; V gene: TRBV7-2; J gene: TRBJ2-5; CDR3 DNA: TGTGCCAGCAGCTTAGATGGTCGGGAAGAGACCCAGTACTTC; CDR3 protein: CASSLDGREETQYF
clone size: few; D gene: .; CDR3 length: 14; V gene: TRBV29-1; J gene: TRBJ1-2; CDR3 DNA: TGCAGCGTTGAAGATTCCGGGACAAACTATGGCTACACCTTC; CDR3 protein: CSVEDSGTNYGYTF
clone size: .; D gene: TRBD2; CDR3 length: 17; V gene: TRBV7-9; J gene: TRBJ2-1; CDR3 DNA: TGTGCCAGCAGCTTACTTACTAGCGGGGGCTTTGGGGATGAGCAGTTCTTC; CDR3 protein: CASSLLTSGGFGDEQFF
clone size: .; D gene: .; CDR3 length: 15; V gene: TRBV19; J gene: TRBJ1-2; CDR3 DNA: TGTGCCAGTAGTATCGGACGGGGGAACAACTATGGCTACACCTTC; CDR3 protein: CASSIGRGNNYGYTF
clone size: .; D gene: TRBD1; CDR3 length: 17; V gene: TRBV4-1; J gene: TRBJ2-5; CDR3 DNA: TGCGCCAGCAGCCCATTCTATAGACAGGGGACATACGAGACCCAGTACTTC; CDR3 protein: CASSPFYRQGTYETQYF
clone size: .; D gene: TRBD1; CDR3 length: 13; V gene: TRBV7-9; J gene: TRBJ1-5; CDR3 DNA: TGTGCCAGCAGCTCGGACAGGGTTCAGCCCCAGCATTTT; CDR3 protein: CASSSDRVQPQHF
clone size: once; D gene: TRBD1; CDR3 length: 18; V gene: TRBV14; J gene: TRBJ1-1; CDR3 DNA: TGTGCCAGCAGCCATGCAGTGGGCGACAGGGTGAGGGGCACTGAAGCTTTCTTT; CDR3 protein: CASSHAVGDRVRGTEAFF
clone size: .; D gene: .; CDR3 length: 14; V gene: TRBV7-2; J gene: TRBJ2-5; CDR3 DNA: TGTGCCAGCAGCTCCCTACGGGACCCGGGGTCCCAGTACTTC; CDR3 protein: CASSSLRDPGSQYF
clone size: once; D gene: .; CDR3 length: 14; V gene: TRBV20-1; J gene: TRBJ1-6; CDR3 DNA: TGCGGTGCTGAAAAAGACAGGTTAATTAGGGAACTCCACTTT; CDR3 protein: CGAEKDRLIRELHF
clone size: few; D gene: .; CDR3 length: 18; V gene: TRBV21-1; J gene: TRBJ1-6; CDR3 DNA: TGTGCCAGCAGCAAATTATTGTCCGGGGGTTCGGGAAATTCACCCCTCCACTTT; CDR3 protein: CASSKLLSGGSGNSPLHF
clone size: .; D gene: .; CDR3 length: 17; V gene: TRBV3-1; J gene: TRBJ2-6; CDR3 DNA: TGTGCCAGCAGCCAAGATACGGCGGGGTTTGGGGCCAACGTCCTGACTTTC; CDR3 protein: CASSQDTAGFGANVLTF
clone size: few; D gene: .; CDR3 length: 14; V gene: TRBV6-6; J gene: TRBJ2-4; CDR3 DNA: TGTGCCAGCAATACACCGTTAGCCAAAAACATTCAGTACTTC; CDR3 protein: CASNTPLAKNIQYF
clone size: .; D gene: .; CDR3 length: 13; V gene: TRBV7-6; J gene: TRBJ1-6; CDR3 DNA: TGTGCCAGCGGCGCGGCGGGCGATTCACCCCTCCACTTT; CDR3 protein: CASGAAGDSPLHF
clone size: .; D gene: TRBD2; CDR3 length: 14; V gene: TRBV29-1; J gene: TRBJ2-1; CDR3 DNA: TGCAGCGTTAGCGGGGAGCGAAATTACAATGAGCAGTTCTTC; CDR3 protein: CSVSGERNYNEQFF
clone size: few; D gene: .; CDR3 length: 13; V gene: TRBV7-2; J gene: TRBJ1-2; CDR3 DNA: TGTGCCAGCAGAGCCGGGGCCGCGGATGGCTACACCTTC; CDR3 protein: CASRAGAADGYTF
clone size: .; D gene: .; CDR3 length: 15; V gene: TRBV3-1; J gene: TRBJ1-4; CDR3 DNA: TGTGCCAGCAGCCAAGGTGATGGACCGAATGAAAAACTGTTTTTT; CDR3 protein: CASSQGDGPNEKLFF
clone size: few; D gene: .; CDR3 length: 15; V gene: TRBV6-5; J gene: TRBJ2-7; CDR3 DNA: TGTGCCAGCAGTTACTCGGGGGTCATAACCTACGAGCAGTACTTC; CDR3 protein: CASSYSGVITYEQYF
clone size: .; D gene: .; CDR3 length: 16; V gene: TRBV15; J gene: TRBJ2-5; CDR3 DNA: TGTGCCACCAGCAGAGTTGGAGTGGGGGATCTAGGGACCCAGTACTTC; CDR3 protein: CATSRVGVGDLGTQYF
clone size: .; D gene: .; CDR3 length: 15; V gene: TRBV7-3; J gene: TRBJ2-5; CDR3 DNA: TGTGCCAGCAGCCCCCAGGGACGGCCCCAAGAGACCCAGTACTTC; CDR3 protein: CASSPQGRPQETQYF
clone size: .; D gene: TRBD2; CDR3 length: 15; V gene: TRBV2; J gene: TRBJ2-1; CDR3 DNA: TGTGCCAGCAGTGAACTTGGCGGGGGGCTCGATGAGCAGTTCTTC; CDR3 protein: CASSELGGGLDEQFF
clone size: once; D gene: .; CDR3 length: 18; V gene: TRBV11-2; J gene: TRBJ2-6; CDR3 DNA: TGTGCCAGCAGCGGATCCGGGACGGAGTTTTCTGGGGCCAACGTCCTGACTTTC; CDR3 protein: CASSGSGTEFSGANVLTF
clone size: .; D gene: TRBD1; CDR3 length: 14; V gene: TRBV20-1; J gene: TRBJ2-3; CDR3 DNA: TGCAGTGCTAGAGTCCCAGGGGGCCAAGATACGCAGTATTTT; CDR3 protein: CSARVPGGQDTQYF
clone size: .; D gene: .; CDR3 length: 13; V gene: TRBV10-3; J gene: TRBJ1-2; CDR3 DNA: TGTGCCATCAGTGGGACCAGTGACTATGGCTACACCTTC; CDR3 protein: CAISGTSDYGYTF
clone size: .; D gene: TRBD1; CDR3 length: 16; V gene: TRBV27; J gene: TRBJ2-7; CDR3 DNA: TGTGCCAGCAGTCAGACCTGGGGACAGGGGTCCTACGAGCAGTACTTC; CDR3 protein: CASSQTWGQGSYEQYF
clone size: few; D gene: .; CDR3 length: 15; V gene: TRBV4-1; J gene: TRBJ2-1; CDR3 DNA: TGCGCCAGCAGCCAGGAAACTACCGCCTACAATGAGCAGTTCTTC; CDR3 protein: CASSQETTAYNEQFF
clone size: .; D gene: .; CDR3 length: 15; V gene: TRBV6-5; J gene: TRBJ2-7; CDR3 DNA: TGTGCCAGCAGTTACTCCCGAACCCCTTCCCACGAGCAGTACTTC; CDR3 protein: CASSYSRTPSHEQYF
clone size: .; D gene: TRBD1; CDR3 length: 15; V gene: TRBV29-1; J gene: TRBJ2-2; CDR3 DNA: TGCAGCGTTGTCCCGGACAGGGGGGGAACCGGGGAGCTGTTTTTT; CDR3 protein: CSVVPDRGGTGELFF
clone size: .; D gene: .; CDR3 length: 15; V gene: TRBV6-2/TRBV6-3; J gene: TRBJ2-7; CDR3 DNA: TGTGCCAGCAGTTACTCGTCAAGAGGGTCCTACGAGCAGTACTTC; CDR3 protein: CASSYSSRGSYEQYF
clone size: .; D gene: TRBD1; CDR3 length: 14; V gene: TRBV15; J gene: TRBJ2-7; CDR3 DNA: TGTGCCACCAGCAGTGACAGGGGGTCCTACGAGCAGTACTTC; CDR3 protein: CATSSDRGSYEQYF
clone size: few; D gene: TRBD2; CDR3 length: 15; V gene: TRBV7-2; J gene: TRBJ2-5; CDR3 DNA: TGTGCCAGCAGTTCCTTATTAGGACCGGGGGGGACCCAGTACTTC; CDR3 protein: CASSSLLGPGGTQYF
clone size: .; D gene: .; CDR3 length: 16; V gene: TRBV7-2; J gene: TRBJ2-5; CDR3 DNA: TGTGCCAGCAGCTTACGTATCCCGGACTTTCGGGAGACCCAGTACTTC; CDR3 protein: CASSLRIPDFRETQYF
clone size: few; D gene: .; CDR3 length: 12; V gene: TRBV20-1; J gene: TRBJ2-7; CDR3 DNA: TGCAGTGCTACGGACAGCTCCTACGAGCAGTACTTC; CDR3 protein: CSATDSSYEQYF